This TCR gamma chain was obtained from a study of human gamma delta and Vdelta1 T cells listed by TCRdb under 2018. The study in broad terms: The study investigated Delta One T cells, Vd1+ gamma-delta T cells, as cytotoxic effectors against acute myeloid leukemia.

Libraries were built with PCR. These reads were obtained on an Illumina MiSeq. TCRdb recomputed clones from the public reads with CATT; identical DNA rows were then combined. For this sample the table gives around 5,000 gamma-chain clones, of which 25% to 35% were detected only once. The ten largest clones represent approximately 3% of the sample. The germline V gene yields EGSTGY for CDR1 and YDSYTSSV for CDR2. Including cysteine and phenylalanine, the CDR3 has 12 amino acids. CDR3 DNA is the only sequence kept; it has 36 bases, read in frame from the first base. With respect to this clone: Its binding antigen is unknown. One junction end disagrees with the germline gene, perhaps due to a read error.

Paper-wide results and their limitations: Delta One T cells were reported as polyclonal and as showing broad cytotoxic targeting of acute myeloid leukemia.

Sequencing was carried out using Vdelta1 gamma-delta T cells from blood grown in culture (DOT cells). The sample's cell subset or site label is to be understood as: Delta One T cells, in vitro expanded/differentiated Vd1+ gamma-delta T cells. The V and J genes are TRGV4 and TRGJ1 or TRGJ2. The sequence was collected from a human donor in good health. CDR3 loop: CATRDGDYKKLF. Here is the DNA: TGTGCCACCCGGGATGGGGATTATAAGAAACTCTTT.